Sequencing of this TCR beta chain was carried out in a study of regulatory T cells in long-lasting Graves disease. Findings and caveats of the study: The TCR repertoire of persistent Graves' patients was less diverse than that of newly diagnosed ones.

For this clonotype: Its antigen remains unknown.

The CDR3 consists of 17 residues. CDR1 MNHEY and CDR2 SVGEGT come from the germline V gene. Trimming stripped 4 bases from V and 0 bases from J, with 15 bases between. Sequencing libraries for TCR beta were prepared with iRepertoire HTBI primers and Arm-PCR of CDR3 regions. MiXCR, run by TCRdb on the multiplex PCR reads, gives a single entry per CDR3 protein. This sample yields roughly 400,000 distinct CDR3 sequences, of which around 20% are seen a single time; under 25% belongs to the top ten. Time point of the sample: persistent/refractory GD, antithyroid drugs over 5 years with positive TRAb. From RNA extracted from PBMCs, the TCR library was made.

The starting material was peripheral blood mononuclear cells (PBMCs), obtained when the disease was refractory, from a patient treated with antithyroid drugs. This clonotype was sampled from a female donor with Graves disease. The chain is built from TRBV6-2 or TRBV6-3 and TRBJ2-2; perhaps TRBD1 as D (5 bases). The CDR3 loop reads CASSSKGLGSNTGELFF. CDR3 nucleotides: TGTGCCAGCAGTTCAAAGGGGTTAGGATCGAACACCGGGGAGCTGTTTTTT.